This T cell receptor beta chain stems from a study of response to subunit inactivated influenza vaccine. TCRdb ran MiXCR on the RT-PCR reads and lists one entry per CDR3 protein. The sample yields 500,000 or so distinct CDR3 sequences, roughly 9.8% seen once. Study results and caveats: The authors put forward the suggestion that each seasonal influenza vaccination may bring in only a limited number of new T cells.

The CDR3 loop spans 12 amino acids. Germline V CDR1 and CDR2: MNHEY, SVGAGI. Trimming at V came to 6 bases and at J to 8 bases, leaving 5 bases not matched to a gene. A note on this clonotype: Its cognate antigen is unknown.

The J gene is TRBJ1-2, the V gene TRBV6-5, with TRBD1 identical over 8 bases. This TCR was sampled from a middle-aged man who received an inactivated influenza vaccine. Here the sequenced sample was PBMCs from blood, taken 45 days after vaccination. The CDR3: CASRDRGWGYTF. The CDR3, as DNA: TGTGCCAGCAGAGACAGGGGTTGGGGCTACACCTTC.